One T cell receptor beta chain is described in this entry. There is no known antigen for this receptor. Base qualities are missing; no much larger clone stands one base away. These data come from a study of T cell repertoires in cytomegalovirus infection (dated by TCRdb to the late 2010s). At the level of the whole study: Recently identified HLA-C-restricted CMV epitopes, whose presentation resists viral immunomodulation, were targeted by peptide stimulations together with well-studied HLA-B-restricted epitopes. Because public TCR beta signatures pointed to carriage of CMV infection together with the matching HLA type, the HLA type of each donor mattered for the analysis.

The sample was run on an Illumina HiSeq 1500. TCRdb ran its own pipeline on the public reads, namely fastp trimming at Q25 and MiXCR clone calling, and kept in-frame beta chains. Identical CDR3 protein sequences are pooled into one entry, listed with their most common genes and DNA. The table for this sample lists some 800,000 distinct CDR3 sequences; 29% of them were counted only once. About an eighth of the sample is in the top ten clones. The CDR3 covers 17 residues, taking in both the cysteine and the phenylalanine. The read is trimmed to its CDR3 DNA, 51 bases read in frame from base 1. V is shortened by 2 bases, J by 4 bases, and the region joining them spans 16 bases. In the germline V gene (reference sequence), CDR1 corresponds to SGHKS and CDR2 to YYEKEE. The research as a whole found: In both this cohort and an independent cohort of approximately 350 donors, the cumulative frequency of public TCR beta family members distinguished carriers of CMV infection plus the relevant HLA type. In the ex vivo response, HLA-C-restricted CMV-specific TCR beta clonotypes were dominant, and in two of eight donors the single most frequent clonotype came from this HLA-C-restricted group.

The treatment or condition label here, explained by the study, means: in vitro stimulation with specific CMV peptide epitopes to enrich CMV-specific T cells. The V and J segments used are TRBV5-5 and TRBJ1-6; the D gene assignment is ambiguous. This clonotype originated in a human donor in good health (CMV status not recorded). Some clones in this sample may be carry-over from other donors' samples. The source material was cultured CD8+ T cells from PBMCs, sampled from culture after CMV antigen stimulation. Read as DNA, the sequence is TGTGCCAGCAGCTTCCCGGGGAGGCCGGGGTATAATTCACCCCTCCACTTT. This sequence encodes CASSFPGRPGYNSPLHF.